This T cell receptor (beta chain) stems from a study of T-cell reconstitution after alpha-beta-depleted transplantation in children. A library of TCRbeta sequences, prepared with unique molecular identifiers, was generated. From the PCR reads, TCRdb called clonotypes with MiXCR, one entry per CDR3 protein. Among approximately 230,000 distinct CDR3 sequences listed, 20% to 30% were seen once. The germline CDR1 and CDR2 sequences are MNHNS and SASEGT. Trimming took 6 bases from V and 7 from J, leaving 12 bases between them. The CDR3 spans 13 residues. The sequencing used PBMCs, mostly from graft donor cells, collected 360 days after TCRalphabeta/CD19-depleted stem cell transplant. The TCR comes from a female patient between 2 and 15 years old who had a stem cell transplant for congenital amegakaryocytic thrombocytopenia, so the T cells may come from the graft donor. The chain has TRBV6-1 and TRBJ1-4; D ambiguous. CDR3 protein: CASRRFSSEKLFF. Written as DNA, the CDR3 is TGTGCCAGCAGGAGATTTTCCAGTGAAAAACTGTTTTTT.